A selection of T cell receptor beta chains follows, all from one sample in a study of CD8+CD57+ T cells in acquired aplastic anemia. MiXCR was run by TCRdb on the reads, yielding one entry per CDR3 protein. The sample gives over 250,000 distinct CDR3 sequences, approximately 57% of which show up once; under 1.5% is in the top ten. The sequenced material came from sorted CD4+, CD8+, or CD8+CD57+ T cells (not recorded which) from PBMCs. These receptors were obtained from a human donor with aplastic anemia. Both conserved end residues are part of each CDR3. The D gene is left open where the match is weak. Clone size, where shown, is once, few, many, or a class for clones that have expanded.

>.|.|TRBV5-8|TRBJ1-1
CASSLGGTVNTEAFF
TGTGCCAGCAGCTTGGGCGGGACGGTGAACACTGAAGCTTTCTTT
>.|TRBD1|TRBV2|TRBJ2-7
CASSEANTRDRHLWQYF
TGTGCCAGCAGTGAAGCAAATACTCGGGACAGGCATCTATGGCAGTACTTC
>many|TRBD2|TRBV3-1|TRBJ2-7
CASSHGGGLAGTYEQYF
TGTGCCAGCAGCCACGGGGGAGGACTAGCAGGGACCTACGAGCAGTACTTC
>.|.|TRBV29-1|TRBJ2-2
CSVWTGINRNTGELFF
TGCAGCGTTTGGACGGGGATAAACCGAAACACCGGGGAGCTGTTTTTT
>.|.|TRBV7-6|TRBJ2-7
CAGSLGHITSYEQYF
TGTGCCGGCAGCCTCGGACACATAACCTCCTACGAGCAGTACTTC
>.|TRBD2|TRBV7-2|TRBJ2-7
CASSSTTSGYSYEQYF
TGTGCCAGCAGCTCAACGACTAGCGGGTACTCCTACGAGCAGTACTTC
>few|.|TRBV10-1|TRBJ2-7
CASSPGYWNEQYF
TGCGCCAGCAGTCCGGGATATTGGAACGAGCAGTACTTC
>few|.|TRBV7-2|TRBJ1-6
CASSLEVWTSPLHF
TGTGCCAGCAGTTTAGAGGTGTGGACTTCACCCCTCCACTTT
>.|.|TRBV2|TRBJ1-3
CASKRDLSSGNTIYF
TGTGCCTCCAAAAGGGACCTTAGCTCTGGAAACACCATATATTTT
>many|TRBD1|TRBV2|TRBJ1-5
CASSEDRGLQPQHF
TGTGCCAGCAGTGAAGACAGGGGGCTTCAGCCCCAGCATTTT
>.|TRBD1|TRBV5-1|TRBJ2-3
CASWGQDLDTQYF
TGCGCCAGTTGGGGACAGGACCTGGATACGCAGTATTTT
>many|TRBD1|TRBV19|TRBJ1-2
CASSIGTVNYGYTF
TGTGCCAGTAGTATCGGGACAGTTAACTATGGCTACACCTTC
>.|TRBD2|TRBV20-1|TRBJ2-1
CSAISGSGGALVDEQFF
TGCAGTGCTATATCGGGCAGCGGGGGGGCGTTGGTTGATGAGCAGTTCTTC